This is a list of T cell receptor beta chains from one sample in a study of cytomegalovirus exposure and HLA in healthy donors. Only in-frame clones appear in the TCRdb table, and some are missing; sequencing was by immunoSEQ multiplex PCR. The table lists approximately 100,000 clones, about four fifths of them singletons, with roughly 2.3% in the top ten. Sequencing input: PBMCs. The receptors stem from a woman in her 30s in good health and CMV-seronegative. Each CDR3 is given with its conserved first and last residue.

v_call	j_call	cdr3_aa
TRBV9	TRBJ2-2	CASSVAGTNTGELFF
TRBV10-3	TRBJ2-7	CAISELRVPSYEQYF
TRBV27	TRBJ2-7	CASSLALASASYEQYF
TRBV6-6	TRBJ1-3	CASSEQGWGGNTIYF
TRBV19	TRBJ2-3	CATSNREGPTDTQYF
TRBV15	TRBJ2-7	CATSSRDRLYEQYF
TRBV7-3	TRBJ2-1	CASTRPSGTTEQFF
TRBV4-1	TRBJ1-5	CASSQAGGNQPQHF
TRBV28	TRBJ2-2	CASSPPGTASTGELFF
TRBV19	TRBJ2-5	CASSIDREQETQYF
TRBV28	TRBJ2-5	CASSAQVGRALETQYF
TRBV5-4	TRBJ2-7	CASSLYGTEPPYF
TRBV9	TRBJ2-5	CASSVWGEETQYF
TRBV28	TRBJ2-1	CASNPAGQGSYNEQFF
TRBV5-1	TRBJ2-2	CASSLLSAGNTGELFF
TRBV5-6	TRBJ2-2	CASSVASGRPSGELFF
TRBV18	TRBJ2-7	CASSLPGTGHHEQYF
TRBV5-8	TRBJ2-7	CASSSDSTYEQYF
TRBV7-6	TRBJ1-2	CASSPTIGGGQGVNYGYTF
TRBV27	TRBJ1-1	CASTPDRGGMNTEAFF
TRBV7-2	TRBJ1-5	CASSLRGPLIVSPQHF
TRBV14	TRBJ1-4	CASSPGSGLEKLFF
TRBV4-1	TRBJ1-1	CASSQGQGMRRNTEAFF
TRBV7-9	TRBJ1-1	CSSSSPPVTEAFF
TRBV9	TRBJ1-3	CASKGVPGNTIYF
TRBV21-1	TRBJ2-1	CASSRRGRSSYNEQFF
TRBV5-4	TRBJ2-1	CASSLFIVEAEQFF
TRBV5-8	TRBJ2-3	CASSLLTRTQGGPDTQYF
TRBV6-1	TRBJ2-5	CASSGWRTQTQYF
TRBV18	TRBJ2-7	CASSRGTETYEQYF
TRBV5-1	TRBJ2-5	CASSLETGGGTQYF
TRBV7-2	TRBJ1-4	CASSSYSNEKLFF
TRBV6-1	TRBJ2-6	CASSEAGTGYSGANVLTF
TRBV18	TRBJ2-3	CASSPTGQTDTQYF
TRBV5-4	TRBJ2-1	CASSPSGTGENEQFF
TRBV7-9	TRBJ2-5	CASSFRGIAQETQYF
TRBV10-3	TRBJ2-7	CAIRGGSSYEQYF
TRBV30	TRBJ1-2	CAWSPQGDRGLIYGYTF
TRBV18	TRBJ2-5	CASSPRVQETQYF
TRBV28	TRBJ1-1	CASRSGTVLEAFF
TRBV27	TRBJ1-4	CASSLARGGEKLFF
TRBV6-6	TRBJ1-5	CASSYGTDNQPQHF
TRBV7-9	TRBJ1-1	CASSLGRDRAPAFF
TRBV9	TRBJ2-3	CASSPRTSGRSTQYF
TRBV7-9	TRBJ2-5	CASSLVGETQYF
TRBV7-2	TRBJ2-7	CASSSRLTSGPYEQYF
TRBV21-1	TRBJ2-7	CASSTSTGSSYEQYF
TRBV7-2	TRBJ1-3	CASSRHGSSSGNTIYF
TRBV29-1	TRBJ1-2	CSVETTALYGYTF
TRBV5-6	TRBJ2-5	CASSHRTSQETQYF
TRBV28	TRBJ1-3	CASIDRDRAGNTIYF
TRBV12-5	TRBJ2-1	CASGLVLPGRSYNEQFF
TRBV5-1	TRBJ1-1	CASADLTGLSTEAFF
TRBV14	TRBJ2-7	CASSPRDRMREQYF